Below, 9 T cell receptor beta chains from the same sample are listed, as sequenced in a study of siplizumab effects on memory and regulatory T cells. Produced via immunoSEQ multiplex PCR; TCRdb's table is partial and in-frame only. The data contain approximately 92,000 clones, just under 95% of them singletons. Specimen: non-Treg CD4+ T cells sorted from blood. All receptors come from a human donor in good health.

This CDR3 reads CASSFEGTANTGELFF. The CDR3, as DNA: TGTGCCAGCAGCTTCGAGGGCACCGCGAACACCGGGGAGCTGTTTTTT. The rearrangement joins TRBV7-9 to TRBJ2-2; TRBD2 is a possible D gene (5 bases). The CDR3 contains 16 residues. Trimming took 3 bases from V and 0 from J, leaving 11 bases between them. CDR1 and CDR2 from the germline V gene are SEHNR and FQNEAQ (reference sequence).

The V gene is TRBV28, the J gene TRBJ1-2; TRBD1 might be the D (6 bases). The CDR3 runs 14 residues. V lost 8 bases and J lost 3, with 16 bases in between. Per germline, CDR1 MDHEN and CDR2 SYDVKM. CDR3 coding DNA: TGTGCCAGCGGACAGCGGCACACCCACTATGGCTACACCTTC. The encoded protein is CASGQRHTHYGYTF.

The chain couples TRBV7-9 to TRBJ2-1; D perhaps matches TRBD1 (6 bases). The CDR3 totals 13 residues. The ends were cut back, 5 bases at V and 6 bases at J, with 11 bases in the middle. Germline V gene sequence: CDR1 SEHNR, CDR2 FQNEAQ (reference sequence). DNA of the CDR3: TGTGCCAGCAGCCTTACAGGGCCCAATGAGCAGTTCTTC. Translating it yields CASSLTGPNEQFF.

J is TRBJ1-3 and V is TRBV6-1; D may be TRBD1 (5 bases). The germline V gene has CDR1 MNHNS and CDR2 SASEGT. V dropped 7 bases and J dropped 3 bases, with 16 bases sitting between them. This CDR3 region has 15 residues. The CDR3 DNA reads TGTGCCAGCACCTCAGGGATCAGCTTTGGAAACACCATATATTTT. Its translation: CASTSGISFGNTIYF.

The CDR3 DNA reads TGTGCCAGCAGCGCCTCACAGGCGCTCTACGAGCAGTACTTC. Amino acid sequence: CASSASQALYEQYF. The chain recombines TRBV7-2 with TRBJ2-7, with D perhaps matching TRBD1 (5 bases). The V end was cut by 5 bases, the J end by 3 bases, with 14 bases between. The CDR3 totals 14 residues. Germline CDR1 SGHTA, CDR2 FQGNSA. The full variable domain, rest sourced from reference TRBV7-2 and TRBJ2-7, is GAGVSQSPSNKVTEKGKDVELRCDPISGHTALYWYRQSLGQGLEFLIYFQGNSAPDKSGLPSDRFSAERTGGSVSTLTIQRTQQEDSAVYLCASSASQALYEQYFGPGTRLTVT.

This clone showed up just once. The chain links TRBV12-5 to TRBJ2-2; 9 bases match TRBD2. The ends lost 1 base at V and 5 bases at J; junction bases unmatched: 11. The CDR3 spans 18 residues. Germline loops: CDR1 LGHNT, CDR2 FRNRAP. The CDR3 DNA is TGTGCTAGTGGTTTGGGTCATCGGGTAGCGGGAGTTACCGGGGAGCTGTTTTTT. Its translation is CASGLGHRVAGVTGELFF.

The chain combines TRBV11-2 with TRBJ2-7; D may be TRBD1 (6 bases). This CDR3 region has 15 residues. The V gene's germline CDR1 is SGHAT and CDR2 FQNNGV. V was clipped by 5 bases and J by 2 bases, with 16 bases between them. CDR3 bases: TGTGCCAGCAGCCCCCAGGGGTCAATCACCTACGAGCAGTACTTC. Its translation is CASSPQGSITYEQYF.

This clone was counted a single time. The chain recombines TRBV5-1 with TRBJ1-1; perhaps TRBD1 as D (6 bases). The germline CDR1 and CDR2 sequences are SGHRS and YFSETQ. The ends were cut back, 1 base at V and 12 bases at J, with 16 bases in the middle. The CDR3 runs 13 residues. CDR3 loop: CASSLLGQEKPFF. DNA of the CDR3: TGCGCCAGCAGCTTGTTGGGACAAGAGAAGCCTTTCTTT.

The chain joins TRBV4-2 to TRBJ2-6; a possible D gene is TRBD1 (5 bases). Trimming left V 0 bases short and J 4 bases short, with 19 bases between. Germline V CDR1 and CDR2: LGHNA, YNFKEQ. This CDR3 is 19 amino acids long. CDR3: CASSQEGTGPSTGANVLTF. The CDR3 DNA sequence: TGTGCCAGCAGCCAAGAGGGAACAGGACCAAGCACGGGGGCCAACGTCCTGACTTTC.